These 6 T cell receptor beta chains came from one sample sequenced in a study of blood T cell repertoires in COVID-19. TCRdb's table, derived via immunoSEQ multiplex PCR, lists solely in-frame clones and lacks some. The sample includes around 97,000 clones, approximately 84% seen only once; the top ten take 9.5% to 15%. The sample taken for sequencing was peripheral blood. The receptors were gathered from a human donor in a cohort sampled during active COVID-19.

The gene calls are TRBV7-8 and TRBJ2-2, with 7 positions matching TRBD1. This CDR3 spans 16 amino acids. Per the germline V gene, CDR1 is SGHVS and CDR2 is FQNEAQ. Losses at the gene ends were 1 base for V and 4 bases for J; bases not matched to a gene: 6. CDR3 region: CASSLGGGLLTGELFF. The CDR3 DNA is TGTGCCAGCAGCTTAGGAGGGGGCCTTCTCACCGGGGAGCTGTTTTTT.

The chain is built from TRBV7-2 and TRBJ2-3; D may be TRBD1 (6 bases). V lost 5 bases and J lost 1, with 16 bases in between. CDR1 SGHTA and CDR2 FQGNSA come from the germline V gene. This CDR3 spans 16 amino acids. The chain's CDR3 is CASSPVQGFRTDTQYF. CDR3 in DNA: TGTGCCAGCAGCCCTGTTCAGGGGTTCCGCACAGATACGCAGTATTTT. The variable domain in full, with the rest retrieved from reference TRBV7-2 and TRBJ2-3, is GAGVSQSPSNKVTEKGKDVELRCDPISGHTALYWYRQSLGQGLEFLIYFQGNSAPDKSGLPSDRFSAERTGGSVSTLTIQRTQQEDSAVYLCASSPVQGFRTDTQYFGPGTRLTVL.

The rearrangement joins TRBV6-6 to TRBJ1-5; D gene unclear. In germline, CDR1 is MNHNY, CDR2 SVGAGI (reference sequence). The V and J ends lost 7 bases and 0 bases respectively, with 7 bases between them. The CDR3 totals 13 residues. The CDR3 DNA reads TGTGCCAGCATGAGGCTTAGCAATCAGCCCCAGCATTTT. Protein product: CASMRLSNQPQHF.

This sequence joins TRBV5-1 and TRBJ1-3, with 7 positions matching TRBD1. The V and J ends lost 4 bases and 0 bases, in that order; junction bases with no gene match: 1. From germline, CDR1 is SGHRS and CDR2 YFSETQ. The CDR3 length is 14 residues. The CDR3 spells CASSNRGSGNTIYF. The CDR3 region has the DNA TGCGCCAGCAGCAACAGGGGCTCTGGAAACACCATATATTTT.

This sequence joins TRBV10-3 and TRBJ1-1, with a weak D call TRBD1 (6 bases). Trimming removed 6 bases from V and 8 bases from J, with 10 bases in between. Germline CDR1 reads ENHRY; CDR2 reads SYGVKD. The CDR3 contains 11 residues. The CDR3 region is CAIRGGTEAFF. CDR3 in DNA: TGTGCCATCAGGGGGGGGACAGAAGCTTTCTTT.

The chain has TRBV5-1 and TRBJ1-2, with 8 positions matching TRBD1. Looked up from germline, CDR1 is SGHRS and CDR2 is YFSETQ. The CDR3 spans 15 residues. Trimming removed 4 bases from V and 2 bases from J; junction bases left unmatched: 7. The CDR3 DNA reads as TGCGCCAGCAGCGCGACAGGGGCCGGGAACTATGGCTACACCTTC. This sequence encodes CASSATGAGNYGYTF.